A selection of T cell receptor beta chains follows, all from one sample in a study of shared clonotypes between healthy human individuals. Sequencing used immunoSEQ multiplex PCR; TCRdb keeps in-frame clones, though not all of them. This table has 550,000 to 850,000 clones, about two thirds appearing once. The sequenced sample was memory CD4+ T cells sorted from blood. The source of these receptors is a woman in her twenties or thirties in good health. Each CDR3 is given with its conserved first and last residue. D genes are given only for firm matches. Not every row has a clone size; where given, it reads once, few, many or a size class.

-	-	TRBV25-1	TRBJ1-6	TGTGCCAGCAGTCGTACAGGCCTTATTATCTTT	CASSRTGLIIF
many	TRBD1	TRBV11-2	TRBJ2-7	TGTGCCAGCAGCTTCACCGGGACAGGGGGCATGAGGGACGAGCAGTACTTC	CASSFTGTGGMRDEQYF
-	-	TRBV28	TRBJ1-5	TGTGCCAGCAGGTCGGCAGTTAGTCAGCCCCAGCATTTT	CASRSAVSQPQHF
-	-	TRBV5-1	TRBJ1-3	TGCGCCAGCAGCTTATCCGGCAGCAACTCTGGAAACACCATATATTTT	CASSLSGSNSGNTIYF
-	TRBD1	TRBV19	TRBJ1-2	TGTGCCAGTAGTAGTCCCAACAGGGGTCCGGGCTACACCTTC	CASSSPNRGPGYTF
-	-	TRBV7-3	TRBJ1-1	TGTGCCAGCAGCTTATCCCCCACTATTGAAGCTTTCTTT	CASSLSPTIEAFF
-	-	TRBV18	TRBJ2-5	TGTGCCAGCTCAGAAGGGGGGAAAGAGACCCAGTACTTC	CASSEGGKETQYF
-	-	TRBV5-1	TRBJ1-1	TGCGCCAGCAGCTTGCACCTGAAAAACACTGAAGCTTTCTTT	CASSLHLKNTEAFF
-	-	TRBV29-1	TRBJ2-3	TGCAGCGTCGGTGTGCCGCAAAGCACAGATACGCAGTATTTT	CSVGVPQSTDTQYF
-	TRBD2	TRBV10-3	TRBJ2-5	TGTGCCATCAGTGTTAGCGGGAGGTCCCAAGAGACCCAGTACTTC	CAISVSGRSQETQYF
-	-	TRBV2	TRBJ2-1	TGTGCCAGCAGTGAAGCTAGCGGAAACAATGAGCAGTTCTTC	CASSEASGNNEQFF
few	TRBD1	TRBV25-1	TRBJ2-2	TGTGCCAGCAGTGACGACAGGGTTTTGAACACCGGGGAGCTGTTTTTT	CASSDDRVLNTGELFF
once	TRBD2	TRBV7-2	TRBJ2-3	TGTGCCAGCAGCTCGCTGAGGGGACTAGCGCAAAGACAAGACACGCAGTATTTT	CASSSLRGLAQRQDTQYF
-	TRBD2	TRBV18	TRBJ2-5	TGTGCCAGCTCACCCGGGAGGATGAAGGAAGAGACCCAGTACTTC	CASSPGRMKEETQYF
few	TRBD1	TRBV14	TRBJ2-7	TGTGCCAGCAGCCAAGAGGCGCGAACGACAGGGGACTACGAGCAGTACTTC	CASSQEARTTGDYEQYF
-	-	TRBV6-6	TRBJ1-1	TGTGCCAGCAGTTACCAGGGTACGAACACTGAAGCTTTCTTT	CASSYQGTNTEAFF
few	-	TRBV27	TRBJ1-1	TGTGCCAGCAGTTTATGGGGGACGTTGGGATTGCGGGCTGAAGCTTTCTTT	CASSLWGTLGLRAEAFF
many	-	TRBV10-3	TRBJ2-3	TGTGCCATCAATAGGGCTAGCGGCACAGATACGCAGTATTTT	CAINRASGTDTQYF
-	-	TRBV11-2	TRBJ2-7	TGTGCCAGCAGCTCGGCGGGCCCTTACGAGCAGTACTTC	CASSSAGPYEQYF
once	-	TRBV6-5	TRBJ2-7	TGTGCCAGCGGGTCCGGATCCCAGTACTTC	CASGSGSQYF
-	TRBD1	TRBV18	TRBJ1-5	TGTGCCAGTCACGGGACAGCGGATCAGCCCCAGCATTTT	CASHGTADQPQHF
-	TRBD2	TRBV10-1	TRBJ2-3	TGCGCCAGCACTGACAATAGCGGGAGTACGGCAGATACGCAGTATTTT	CASTDNSGSTADTQYF
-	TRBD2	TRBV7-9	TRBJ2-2	TGTGCCAGCAGCTTAGTGGCTAGCGGGAGAGGTACCGGGGAGCTGTTTTTT	CASSLVASGRGTGELFF
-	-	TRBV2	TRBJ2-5	TGTGCCAGCAGGTTCCTACAAGAGACCCAGTACTTC	CASRFLQETQYF
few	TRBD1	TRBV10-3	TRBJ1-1	TGTGCCATCAGAGGGACAGCCTACACTGAAGCTTTCTTT	CAIRGTAYTEAFF
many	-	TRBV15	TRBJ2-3	TGTGCCACCAGCAGAGTTAGCGGCCCAGCCGGCGATACGCAGTATTTT	CATSRVSGPAGDTQYF
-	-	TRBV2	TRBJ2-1	TGTGCCAGCATCCCTAGCGAAACGTACAATGAGCAGTTCTTC	CASIPSETYNEQFF